This T cell receptor beta chain was recorded in a study of cytomegalovirus exposure and HLA in healthy donors. Donors had nominal health at sampling but likely had unrecorded immune exposures. The PCR ran on 60 Vbeta and 13 Jbeta primers. Only in-frame clones appear in the TCRdb table, and some are missing; sequencing was by immunoSEQ multiplex PCR. The sample shows 130,000 to 150,000 clones, around three quarters of them seen only once. Study conclusions and caveats: A few of the chains that were CMV-associated were confirmed in vitro to be specific for CMV antigens.

Points on this clone: As yet, its antigen is unknown.

V was clipped by 4 bases and J by 5 bases; unmatched bases: 4. The CDR3 is 13 residues long. The germline CDR1 and CDR2 sequences are GTSNPN and SVGIG (reference sequence). This chain links TRBV30 with TRBJ2-5; 10 positions agree with TRBD2. What was sequenced was PBMCs. The clonotype comes from a man between 40 and 49 years old in good health and CMV-seropositive. The chain's CDR3 is CAWTRTSGETQYF. CDR3 DNA: TGTGCCTGGACCCGGACTAGCGGTGAGACCCAGTACTTC.